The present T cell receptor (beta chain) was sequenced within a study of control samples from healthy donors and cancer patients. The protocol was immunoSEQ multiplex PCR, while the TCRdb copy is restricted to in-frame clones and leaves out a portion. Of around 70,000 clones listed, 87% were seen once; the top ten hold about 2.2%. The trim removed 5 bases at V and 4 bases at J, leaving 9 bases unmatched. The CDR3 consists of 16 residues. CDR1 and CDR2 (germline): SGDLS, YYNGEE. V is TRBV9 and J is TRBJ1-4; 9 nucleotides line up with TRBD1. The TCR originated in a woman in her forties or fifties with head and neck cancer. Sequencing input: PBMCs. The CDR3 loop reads CASSPDRGSFNEKLFF. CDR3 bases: TGTGCCAGCAGTCCTGACAGGGGGTCTTTTAATGAAAAACTGTTTTTT.